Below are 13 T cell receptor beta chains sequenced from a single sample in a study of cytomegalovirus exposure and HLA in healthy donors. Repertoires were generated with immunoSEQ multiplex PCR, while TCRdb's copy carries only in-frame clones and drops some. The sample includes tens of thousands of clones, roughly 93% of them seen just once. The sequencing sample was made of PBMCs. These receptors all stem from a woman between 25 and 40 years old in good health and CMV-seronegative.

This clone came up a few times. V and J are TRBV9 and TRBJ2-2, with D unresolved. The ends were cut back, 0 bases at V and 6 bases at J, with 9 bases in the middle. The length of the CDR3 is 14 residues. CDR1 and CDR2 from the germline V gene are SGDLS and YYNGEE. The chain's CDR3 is CASSVVSLAGELFF. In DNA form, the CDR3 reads TGTGCCAGCAGCGTAGTTAGCCTGGCCGGGGAGCTGTTTTTT.

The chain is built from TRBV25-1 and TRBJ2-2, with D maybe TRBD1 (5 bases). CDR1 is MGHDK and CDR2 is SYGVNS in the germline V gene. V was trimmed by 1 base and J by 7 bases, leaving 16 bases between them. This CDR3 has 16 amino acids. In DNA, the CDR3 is TGTGCCAGCAGTGAATGGCAGGGTCGTTCGGGCGGGGAGCTGTTTTTT. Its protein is CASSEWQGRSGGELFF.

CDR3 bases: TGTGCCAGCAGCGCTAGGAGAGGGGGCAAGGAGACCCAGTACTTC. This translates into CASSARRGGKETQYF. The chain is built from TRBV6-1 and TRBJ2-5; 7 bases are shared with TRBD1. Germline-derived CDR1 and CDR2 are MNHNS and SASEGT. The CDR3 consists of 15 residues. The junction had 12 bases not matched to a gene; V was cut back by 6 bases and J by 5 bases.

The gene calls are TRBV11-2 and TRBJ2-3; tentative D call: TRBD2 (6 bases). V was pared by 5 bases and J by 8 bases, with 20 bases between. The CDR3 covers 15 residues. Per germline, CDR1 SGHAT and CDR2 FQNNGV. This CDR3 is CASSPGTGDSGTQYF. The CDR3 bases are TGTGCCAGCAGCCCAGGGACGGGAGATAGCGGTACGCAGTATTTT. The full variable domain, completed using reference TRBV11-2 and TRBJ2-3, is EAGVAQSPRYKIIEKRQSVAFWCNPISGHATLYWYQQILGQGPKLLIQFQNNGVVDDSQLPKDRFSAERLKGVDSTLKIQPAKLEDSAVYLCASSPGTGDSGTQYFGPGTRLTVL.

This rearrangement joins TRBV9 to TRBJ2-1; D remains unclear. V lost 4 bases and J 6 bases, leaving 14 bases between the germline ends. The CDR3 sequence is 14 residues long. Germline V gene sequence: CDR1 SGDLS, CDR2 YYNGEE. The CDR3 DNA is TGTGCCAGCAGCCCCGAACTACGGCCCAATGAGCAGTTCTTC. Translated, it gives CASSPELRPNEQFF.

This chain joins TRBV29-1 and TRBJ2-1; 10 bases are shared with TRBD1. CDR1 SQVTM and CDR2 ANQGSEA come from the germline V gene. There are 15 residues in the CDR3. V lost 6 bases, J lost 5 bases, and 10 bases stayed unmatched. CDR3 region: CSVDRQGARNNEQFF. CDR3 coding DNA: TGCAGCGTGGATAGACAGGGGGCTAGAAACAATGAGCAGTTCTTC.

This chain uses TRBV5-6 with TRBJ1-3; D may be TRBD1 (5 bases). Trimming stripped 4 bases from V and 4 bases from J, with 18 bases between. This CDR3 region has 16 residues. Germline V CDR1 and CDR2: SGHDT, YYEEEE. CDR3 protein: CASSRMGPKEGNTIYF. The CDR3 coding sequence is TGTGCCAGCAGCCGGATGGGGCCCAAGGAAGGAAACACCATATATTTT.

In DNA, the CDR3 is TGTGCCTCCGATGCCGGGGGGGCTTCCTCTGGGGCCAACGTCCTGACTTTC. This sequence encodes CASDAGGASSGANVLTF. The V gene is TRBV30, the J gene TRBJ2-6, with 8 bases aligning to TRBD2. The CDR3 extends over 17 amino acids. The ends lost 7 bases at V and 0 bases at J; junction bases unmatched: 11. CDR1 is GTSNPN, CDR2 SVGIG, per germline (reference sequence).

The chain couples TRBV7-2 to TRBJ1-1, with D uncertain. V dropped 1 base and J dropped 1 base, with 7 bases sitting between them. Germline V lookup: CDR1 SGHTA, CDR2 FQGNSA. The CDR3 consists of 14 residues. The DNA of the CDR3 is TGTGCCAGCAGCTTAGAGGCAGGGAACACTGAAGCTTTCTTT. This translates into CASSLEAGNTEAFF. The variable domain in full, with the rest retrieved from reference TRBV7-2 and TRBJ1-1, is GAGVSQSPSNKVTEKGKDVELRCDPISGHTALYWYRQSLGQGLEFLIYFQGNSAPDKSGLPSDRFSAERTGGSVSTLTIQRTQQEDSAVYLCASSLEAGNTEAFFGQGTRLTVV.

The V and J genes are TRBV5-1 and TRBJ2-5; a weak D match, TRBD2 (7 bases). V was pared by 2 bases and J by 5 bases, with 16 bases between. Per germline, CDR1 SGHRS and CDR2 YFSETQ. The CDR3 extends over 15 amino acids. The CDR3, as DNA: TGCGCCAGCAGCTTCGTGAGGGGGGGCTTGGAGACCCAGTACTTC. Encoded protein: CASSFVRGGLETQYF. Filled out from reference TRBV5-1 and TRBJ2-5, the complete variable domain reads KAGVTQTPRYLIKTRGQQVTLSCSPISGHRSVSWYQQTPGQGLQFLFEYFSETQRNKGNFPGRFSGRQFSNSRSEMNVSTLELGDSALYLCASSFVRGGLETQYFGPGTRLLVL.

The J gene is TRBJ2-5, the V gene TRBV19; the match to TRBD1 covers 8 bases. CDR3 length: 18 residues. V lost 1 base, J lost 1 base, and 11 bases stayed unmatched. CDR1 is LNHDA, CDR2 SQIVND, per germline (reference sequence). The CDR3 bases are TGTGCCAGTAGTATAGGGAAGGGACAGGTCTCCGTCCAAGAGACCCAGTACTTC. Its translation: CASSIGKGQVSVQETQYF.

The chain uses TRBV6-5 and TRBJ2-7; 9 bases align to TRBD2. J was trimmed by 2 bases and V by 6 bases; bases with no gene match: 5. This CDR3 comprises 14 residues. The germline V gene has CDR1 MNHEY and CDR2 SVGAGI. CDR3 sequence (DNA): TGTGCCAGCAGGGATGGCGGGGGGGCCTACGAGCAGTACTTC. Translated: CASRDGGGAYEQYF.

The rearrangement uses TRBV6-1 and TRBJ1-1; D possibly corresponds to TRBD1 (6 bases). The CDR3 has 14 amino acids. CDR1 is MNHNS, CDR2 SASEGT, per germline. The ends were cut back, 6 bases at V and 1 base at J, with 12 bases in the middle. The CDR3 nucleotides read TGTGCCAGCAGGCGCCGGGACAAGAACACTGAAGCTTTCTTT. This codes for CASRRRDKNTEAFF.